In its sample, the clone carrying this TCR beta chain was seen once. Its antigen is still unknown. Germline V gene data show CDR1 as LNHDA and CDR2 as SQIVND (reference sequence). This CDR3 has 14 amino acids. V dropped 3 bases and J dropped 7 bases, with 15 bases sitting between them. This entry comes from a study of T cell responses to AZD1222 COVID-19 vaccine. The data were produced by immunoSEQ multiplex PCR, yet TCRdb's version contains in-frame clones alone and is incomplete. The repertoire has over 100,000 clones, roughly 84% of them found once; the top ten carry approximately 12%. Points from the study as a whole: Sampling that yielded the repertoires occurred only after the peak T cell response. The donor group comprised mostly white British people and more females; the analysis possibly underestimated clonal diversity. Spike-wide vaccine-associated CD4 TCRs dominated at 160-218 and 743-854.

The rearrangement links TRBV19 to TRBJ1-1, with D hard to call. The source of this sequence is an adult in good health. The specimen was peripheral blood, collected on day 0 of AZD1222 vaccination. CDR3 DNA sequence: TGTGCCAGTAGTATTCGTTCCGAGACTGATGAAGCTTTCTTT. Translation: CASSIRSETDEAFF.